What follows describes a single T cell receptor beta chain. These data originate in a study of STAT5B mutations in CD4+ large granular lymphocyte leukemia. V was shortened by 1 base and J by 9 bases, with 13 bases between the two germline ends. Per the germline V gene, CDR1 is SGHTA and CDR2 is FQGNSA. The CDR3 has 15 residues. Sequencing used immunoSEQ multiplex PCR; TCRdb keeps in-frame clones, though not all of them. The top ten hold about 1.6% of the sample, which has around 48,000 clones, about 70% seen once. Sequenced material: CD4+ T cells from blood buffy coats. V gene TRBV7-2 combines with J gene TRBJ1-6, with a possible D match to TRBD1 (5 bases). This TCR was sampled from a human donor in good health. CDR3 amino acids: CASSLEGARFSPLHF. DNA of the CDR3: TGTGCCAGCAGCTTAGAAGGGGCTCGTTTTTCACCCCTCCACTTT.